These 16 T cell receptor beta chains were sequenced from one sample in a study of graft-versus-host responses after intestinal transplantation. Tissue from the graft was processed to free its intraepithelial and lamina propria lymphocytes. Some clones are missing from TCRdb's copy, which holds only in-frame ones; the method was immunoSEQ multiplex PCR. The table has under 7,500 clones, approximately 71% seen once. This material consisted of ileum tissue, taken roughly 50 days after transplant. The receptors come from a human patient who received an intestinal transplant, so some T cells may come from the graft donor.

This sequence joins TRBV5-1 and TRBJ1-6; 7 bases line up with TRBD1. Per germline, CDR1 SGHRS and CDR2 YFSETQ. The J segment lost 5 bases and the V segment lost 1 base, leaving 6 bases of the junction unmatched. The CDR3 consists of 16 residues. The chain's CDR3 is CASSLFGTDNNSPLHF. CDR3 DNA sequence: TGCGCCAGCAGCTTGTTTGGGACAGACAATAATTCACCCCTCCACTTT.

The chain combines TRBV20-1 with TRBJ1-1; unclear D gene. Germline-derived CDR1 and CDR2 are DFQATT and SNEGSKA (reference sequence). This CDR3 comprises 10 residues. V was trimmed by 6 bases and J by 7 bases, leaving 9 bases between them. CDR3 sequence (DNA): TGCAGTGCGAGACGGGATGAAGCTTTCTTT. The encoded protein is CSARRDEAFF.

This rearrangement joins TRBV9 to TRBJ1-2; TRBD1 matches at 7 bases. Germline V gene lookup returns CDR1 SGDLS and CDR2 YYNGEE. V dropped 0 bases and J dropped 2; count of bases not matched to a gene: 4. This CDR3 is built from 15 residues. This CDR3 is CASSVGDRENYGYTF. For the CDR3, the DNA is TGTGCCAGCAGCGTAGGCGACAGGGAAAACTATGGCTACACCTTC.

The V and J genes are TRBV4-2 and TRBJ1-4; 7 bases agree with TRBD1. This CDR3 is built from 14 residues. Trimming took 4 bases from V and 8 from J; bases not matched to a gene: 7. Germline CDR1 LGHNA, CDR2 YNFKEQ. The CDR3 nucleotides read TGTGCCAGCAGCCCTACGGGACAGACCGAAAAACTGTTTTTT. Translation: CASSPTGQTEKLFF.

Remarks on this clone: Its ends do not fully match the called genes, so a read error is possible. V usage is TRBV2 and J usage is TRBJ2-3, with unresolved D. CDR3 length equals 15 residues. Germline lookup yields CDR1 SNHLY and CDR2 FYNNEI. The CDR3 spells CANSEDGQSTDTQYF. DNA for the CDR3: TGTGCCAACAGTGAAGATGGCCAAAGCACAGATACGCAGTATTTT.

This clone ranks as medium-sized. The rearrangement joins TRBV19 to TRBJ1-5; no clear D. V gave up 3 bases and J gave up 1 base, with 10 bases separating them. This CDR3 region has 15 residues. The germline gives CDR1 LNHDA, CDR2 SQIVND (reference sequence). The CDR3: CASSITGESNQPQHF. The CDR3 DNA is TGTGCCAGTAGTATCACCGGGGAAAGCAATCAGCCCCAGCATTTT.

This chain links TRBV11-2 with TRBJ2-3; 8 bases fit TRBD2. The V gene end was trimmed by 1 base and the J gene end by 3 bases; junction bases not matched to a gene: 6. Germline V gene data show CDR1 as SGHAT and CDR2 as FQNNGV. CDR3 length: 16 amino acids. For the CDR3, the DNA is TGTGCCAGCAGCTTAGGTCAGGGCGGGGGGACAGATACGCAGTATTTT. This translates into CASSLGQGGGTDTQYF.

The gene calls are TRBV10-3 and TRBJ2-3; the match to TRBD2 covers 7 bases. Germline CDR1 ENHRY, CDR2 SYGVKD. The V gene end was trimmed by 1 base and the J gene end by 3 bases; junction bases not matched to a gene: 4. The CDR3 has 15 amino acids. Written as DNA, the CDR3 is TGTGCCATCAGTGAGTGGGGGGGGGAAACAGATACGCAGTATTTT. Translated, it gives CAISEWGGETDTQYF.

V and J are TRBV27 and TRBJ1-6; 8 bases agree with TRBD1. V lost 3 bases and J lost 9; bases outside the gene matches: 4. Germline V lookup: CDR1 MNHEY, CDR2 SMNVEV (reference sequence). The CDR3 contains 14 residues. CDR3: CASSFSRGRSPLHF. CDR3 coding DNA: TGTGCCAGCAGTTTTTCCAGGGGGCGTTCACCCCTCCACTTT.

The chain combines TRBV27 with TRBJ1-4; TRBD1 matches 9 bases. Trimming took 6 bases from V and 5 from J; bases not matched to a gene: 10. The CDR3 runs to 16 residues. The germline V gene has CDR1 MNHEY and CDR2 SMNVEV (reference sequence). The CDR3, as DNA: TGTGCCAGCAGCCGACCTTCCGGGACAGGGAATGAAAAACTGTTTTTT. Translating it yields CASSRPSGTGNEKLFF. The full variable domain, rest sourced from reference TRBV27 and TRBJ1-4, is EAQVTQNPRYLITVTGKKLTVTCSQNMNHEYMSWYRQDPGLGLRQIYYSMNVEVTDKGDVPEGYKVSRKEKRNFPLILESPSPNQTSLYFCASSRPSGTGNEKLFFGSGTQLSVL.

This chain uses TRBV11-2 with TRBJ2-3; TRBD2 aligns across 7 bases. J gave up 1 base and V 1 base, and 2 bases lay outside the gene matches. CDR3 size: 15 residues. The germline CDR1 and CDR2 sequences are SGHAT and FQNNGV. The CDR3 nucleotides read TGTGCCAGCAGCTTAGGGGCGGGGGGCACAGATACGCAGTATTTT. Encoded protein: CASSLGAGGTDTQYF. Full variable domain (outside the CDR3, taken from reference TRBV11-2 and TRBJ2-3): EAGVAQSPRYKIIEKRQSVAFWCNPISGHATLYWYQQILGQGPKLLIQFQNNGVVDDSQLPKDRFSAERLKGVDSTLKIQPAKLEDSAVYLCASSLGAGGTDTQYFGPGTRLTVL.

The chain combines TRBV4-1 with TRBJ1-2; 9 bases are a match to TRBD1. Looked up from germline, CDR1 is MGHRA and CDR2 is YSYEKL. This CDR3 has 15 residues. V shed 2 bases and J 13 bases; nucleotides not matched to a gene: 14. The CDR3 DNA is TGCGCCAGCAGCCAAACAGGGGGCGCTCTGGCTCGACCCACCTTC. Protein: CASSQTGGALARPTF.

The rearrangement uses TRBV9 and TRBJ2-5; possible D gene TRBD1, 6 bases. Looked up from germline, CDR1 is SGDLS and CDR2 is YYNGEE. The V end was cut by 2 bases, the J end by 5 bases, with 16 bases between. The CDR3 is 15 amino acids. The CDR3 coding sequence is TGTGCCAGCAGCGTGTACTGGGGGCGGGTTGAGACCCAGTACTTC. Its translation: CASSVYWGRVETQYF.

V is TRBV2 and J is TRBJ1-6; TRBD1 is a possible D gene (6 bases). Trimming removed 6 bases at V and 3 bases at J, with 15 bases between. The CDR3 runs 16 residues. Germline-derived CDR1 and CDR2 are SNHLY and FYNNEI. CDR3 in DNA: TGTGCCAGCAGACTAACCCGACAGGACTATAATTCACCCCTCCACTTT. Protein sequence: CASRLTRQDYNSPLHF. Variable domain in full (rest from reference TRBV2 and TRBJ1-6): EPEVTQTPSHQVTQMGQEVILRCVPISNHLYFYWYRQILGQKVEFLVSFYNNEISEKSEIFDDQFSVERPDGSNFTLKIRSTKLEDSAMYFCASRLTRQDYNSPLHFGNGTRLTVT.

The V gene is TRBV6-1, the J gene TRBJ1-1, with D tentatively TRBD1 (6 bases). The CDR3 totals 13 residues. Germline assignment: CDR1 MNHNS and CDR2 SASEGT. V was shortened by 6 bases and J by 8 bases, with 16 bases between the two germline ends. The CDR3 is CASSGQPEQEAFF. For the CDR3, the DNA is TGTGCCAGCAGCGGACAGCCCGAGCAGGAAGCTTTCTTT.

The chain couples TRBV27 to TRBJ2-3; D unresolved. The ends were cut back, 6 bases at V and 3 bases at J, with 22 bases in the middle. The CDR3 is 17 amino acids. Per germline, CDR1 MNHEY and CDR2 SMNVEV (reference sequence). The CDR3 here is CASSNYPWAVATDTQYF. DNA for the CDR3: TGTGCCAGCAGCAATTACCCCTGGGCAGTTGCTACAGATACGCAGTATTTT.